Reported below is one TCR beta chain. The sample comes from a study of shared clonotypes between healthy human individuals. The CDR3 extends over 18 amino acids. With 1 base removed from V and 1 base from J, the gap between germline ends came to 22 bases. Germline V lookup: CDR1 GTSNPN, CDR2 SVGIG (reference sequence). The method was immunoSEQ multiplex PCR; TCRdb's version includes in-frame clones alone and lacks a portion of them. The repertoire consists of about 490,000 clones, with 79% occurring once and the leading ten covering 9.5% to 15%. This TCR derives from a middle-aged woman in good health. Some clones in this sample may be carry-over from other donors' samples. Sequenced input: PBMCs. The gene calls are TRBV30 and TRBJ2-5; D is perhaps TRBD2 (6 bases). In DNA form, the CDR3 reads TGTGCCTGGAGTGCGGTGAGCGGGTCTTACGGGGGCCAAGAGACCCAGTACTTC. Translated, it gives CAWSAVSGSYGGQETQYF.